This entry lists 24 T cell receptor beta chains sequenced from one sample in a study of cytomegalovirus exposure and HLA in healthy donors. The PCR contained 60 Vbeta and 13 Jbeta primers. Sequencing used immunoSEQ multiplex PCR; TCRdb keeps in-frame clones, though not all of them. The top ten hold over 1.5% of the sample, which has approximately 190,000 clones, over 70% seen once. Source material: PBMCs. Receptor source: a man in his forties in good health and CMV-seropositive.

The chain carries TRBV6-6 and TRBJ2-7; unclear D gene. CDR1 MNHNY and CDR2 SVGAGI come from the germline V gene (reference sequence). This CDR3 has 15 amino acids. V gave up 2 bases and J gave up 2 bases, with 13 bases separating them. The CDR3 loop reads CASSYGNIAPYEQYF. In DNA form, the CDR3 reads TGTGCCAGCAGTTACGGCAATATAGCCCCCTACGAGCAGTACTTC.

The chain employs TRBV5-1 and TRBJ1-1; D might be TRBD1 (6 bases). From germline, CDR1 is SGHRS and CDR2 YFSETQ. V was pared by 3 bases and J by 6 bases, with 15 bases between. The CDR3 is 14 amino acids. CDR3 in DNA: TGCGCCAGCAGCTCGATAAACCAGGGGTCTGAAGCTTTCTTT. The encoded protein is CASSSINQGSEAFF.

This chain joins TRBV27 and TRBJ2-7, with 9 nucleotides matching TRBD1. V was clipped by 3 bases and J by 6 bases; unmatched bases: 12. The V gene's germline CDR1 is MNHEY and CDR2 SMNVEV (reference sequence). This CDR3 comprises 16 residues. The CDR3 DNA reads as TGTGCCAGCAGTTTTCGTGGGACAGGGTTATGGAGCGAGCAGTACTTC. Translated, it gives CASSFRGTGLWSEQYF.

The sample holds a few counts of this clone. This chain connects TRBV7-9 to TRBJ2-7, with 13 bases that match TRBD2. Germline V gene data show CDR1 as SEHNR and CDR2 as FQNEAQ (reference sequence). This CDR3 is 15 amino acids long. Trimming at V came to 5 bases and at J to 5 bases, leaving 6 bases not matched to a gene. The CDR3 spells CASSPGTSGRDEQYF. In DNA form, the CDR3 reads TGTGCCAGCAGCCCCGGCACTAGCGGGAGGGACGAGCAGTACTTC.

The V call is TRBV9, the J call TRBJ1-2; 8 positions match TRBD1. Germline CDR1 and CDR2: SGDLS and YYNGEE. J lost 6 bases, V lost 5 bases, and 9 bases had no gene match. The CDR3 sequence is 14 residues long. CDR3: CASSVTGEIDGYTF. The CDR3 DNA sequence: TGTGCCAGCAGTGTGACAGGGGAAATCGATGGCTACACCTTC.

This rearrangement joins TRBV30 to TRBJ1-1; possible D gene TRBD1, 6 bases. V lost 5 bases to trimming and J lost 1 base, with 11 bases between them. Germline V CDR1 and CDR2: GTSNPN, SVGIG (reference sequence). This CDR3 has 13 amino acids. CDR3 DNA: TGTGCCTGGGCACAGGGCCGGAACACTGAAGCTTTCTTT. It is translated as CAWAQGRNTEAFF.

This clone occurred once. The junction does not match germline at one end; this may be a read error. The chain joins TRBV7-7 to TRBJ2-1; D is possibly TRBD2 (6 bases). Germline V lookup: CDR1 SSHAT, CDR2 FNYEAQ (reference sequence). The CDR3 has 13 amino acids. CDR3 in amino acids: CASSFERANEQFF. CDR3 nucleotide sequence: TGTGCTAGCAGCTTCGAGCGGGCCAATGAGCAGTTCTTC. Full variable domain (rest looked up from reference TRBV7-7 and TRBJ2-1): GAGVSQSPRYKVTKRGQDVTLRCDPISSHATLYWYQQALGQGPEFLTYFNYEAQPDKSGLPSDRFSAERPEGSISTLTIQRTEQRDSAMYRCASSFERANEQFFGPGTRLTVL.

J is TRBJ1-2 and V is TRBV6-1, with unresolved D. Germline V gene data show CDR1 as MNHNS and CDR2 as SASEGT. This CDR3 contains 11 residues. Trimming stripped 2 bases from V and 7 bases from J, with 5 bases between. The DNA for the CDR3 is TGTGCCAGCAGTGAAATCTTTGGCTACACCTTC. Translated, it gives CASSEIFGYTF.

V is TRBV28 and J is TRBJ2-7, with a weak D call TRBD2 (7 bases). V lost 3 bases and J lost 4, with 19 bases in between. CDR3 length: 16 residues. Germline-derived CDR1 and CDR2 are MDHEN and SYDVKM. Written as DNA, the CDR3 is TGTGCCAGCAGTTTGGATCTGGGGGGGGCTCCTTACGAGCAGTACTTC. It translates to CASSLDLGGAPYEQYF.

This chain uses TRBV7-8 with TRBJ2-5, with D maybe TRBD1 (5 bases). Trimming pared 2 bases from V and 5 bases from J, leaving 12 bases between. Germline CDR1 SGHVS, CDR2 FQNEAQ. The CDR3 is 14 amino acids. In DNA form, the CDR3 reads TGTGCCAGCAGCTTAAGCAGGGCCCAGGAGACCCAGTACTTC. Residues: CASSLSRAQETQYF.

This clone was seen only once. Sequence at one end of the junction differs from germline and may be a read error. The chain recombines TRBV19 with TRBJ2-6; 7 nucleotides agree with TRBD1. The germline gives CDR1 LNHDA, CDR2 SQIVND (reference sequence). The CDR3 covers 15 residues. The CDR3 DNA reads TGTGCCAGTAGTCCCGGACAGGCTGGGGCCAACGGCCTGACTTTC. The encoded protein is CASSPGQAGANGLTF.

The chain combines TRBV10-3 with TRBJ1-2, with D perhaps matching TRBD1 (6 bases). The V end was cut by 6 bases, the J end by 4 bases, with 12 bases between. The CDR3 is 13 residues long. Germline loops: CDR1 ENHRY, CDR2 SYGVKD. The CDR3 DNA follows: TGTGCCATCAGCCCAGGGGAGGGCTATGGCTACACCTTC. Translation: CAISPGEGYGYTF.

The chain links TRBV2 to TRBJ2-7, with TRBD2 matching over 8 bases. With 7 bases clipped from V and 6 bases from J, the junction kept 8 bases outside the gene matches. The germline V gene has CDR1 SNHLY and CDR2 FYNNEI. CDR3 size: 13 residues. The CDR3 is CASKLVGGAEQYF. In DNA, the CDR3 is TGTGCCAGCAAGTTGGTCGGGGGGGCCGAGCAGTACTTC.

V is TRBV4-2 and J is TRBJ1-2; perhaps TRBD1 as D (6 bases). Trimming left V 4 bases short and J 0 bases short, with 18 bases between. The CDR3 extends over 17 amino acids. Germline V gives CDR1 LGHNA, CDR2 YNFKEQ. In DNA form, the CDR3 reads TGTGCCAGCAGCCCCGAGTTGACCAGGGGAGCTAACTATGGCTACACCTTC. This sequence encodes CASSPELTRGANYGYTF.

The CDR3 here is CASSDRDRSPQGYTF. The CDR3 DNA sequence: TGTGCCAGCAGTGACCGGGACAGGAGCCCTCAGGGCTACACCTTC. V gene TRBV2 combines with J gene TRBJ1-2; 8 bases are shared with TRBD1. The V gene's germline CDR1 is SNHLY and CDR2 FYNNEI. The CDR3 consists of 15 residues. V was clipped by 3 bases and J by 8 bases; unmatched bases: 11. Full variable domain (remainder filled in from reference TRBV2 and TRBJ1-2): EPEVTQTPSHQVTQMGQEVILRCVPISNHLYFYWYRQILGQKVEFLVSFYNNEISEKSEIFDDQFSVERPDGSNFTLKIRSTKLEDSAMYFCASSDRDRSPQGYTFGSGTRLTVV.

Here the CDR3 DNA reads TGTGCCAGCAGTTACTCTAAGCGGGAGAGGTACGAGCAGTACTTC. Residues: CASSYSKRERYEQYF. This sequence joins TRBV6-5 and TRBJ2-7; 8 bases are a match to TRBD2. The V segment lost 0 bases and the J segment 4 bases; nucleotides outside the gene matches: 5. The CDR3 runs 15 residues. Germline V gene data show CDR1 as MNHEY and CDR2 as SVGAGI.

This sequence joins TRBV7-9 and TRBJ2-1; D possibly corresponds to TRBD2 (6 bases). The V gene lost 0 bases and the J gene lost 0 bases, with 15 bases spanning the gap. CDR3 length: 18 amino acids. Germline V gene lookup returns CDR1 SEHNR and CDR2 FQNEAQ (reference sequence). The CDR3 DNA sequence: TGTGCCAGCAGCTTAGCGCCGGGAGCGTTGAGCTCCTACAATGAGCAGTTCTTC. Translated, it gives CASSLAPGALSSYNEQFF.

This sequence joins TRBV5-4 and TRBJ2-5; no firm D call. The CDR3 is 14 amino acids. The germline V gene has CDR1 SGHNT and CDR2 YYREEE (reference sequence). Deletions cut 0 bases from V and 1 base from J, with 7 bases between. In nucleotides, the CDR3 is TGTGCCAGCAGCTTGGGGCAGATCCAAGAGACCCAGTACTTC. Protein sequence: CASSLGQIQETQYF. Drawing the rest from reference TRBV5-4 and TRBJ2-5, the complete variable domain is ETGVTQSPTHLIKTRGQQVTLRCSSQSGHNTVSWYQQALGQGPQFIFQYYREEENGRGNFPPRFSGLQFPNYSSELNVNALELDDSALYLCASSLGQIQETQYFGPGTRLLVL.

This chain links TRBV7-2 with TRBJ1-1; D call uncertain. From germline, CDR1 is SGHTA and CDR2 FQGNSA. With 1 base removed from V and 3 bases from J, the gap between germline ends came to 18 bases. This CDR3 contains 17 residues. CDR3 amino acids: CASSLVAMILVDTEAFF. DNA of the CDR3: TGTGCCAGCAGCTTAGTCGCTATGATTTTGGTTGACACTGAAGCTTTCTTT.

This rearrangement joins TRBV28 to TRBJ2-2; D is uncertain. The germline CDR1 and CDR2 sequences are MDHEN and SYDVKM. CDR3 length: 13 residues. With 4 bases removed from V and 7 bases from J, the gap between germline ends came to 10 bases. In nucleotides, the CDR3 is TGTGCCAGCAGTTATGCGGAGAGCGGGGAGCTGTTTTTT. Encoded protein: CASSYAESGELFF.

About this clone itself: One end of the junction varies from germline; a read error may be responsible. V and J are TRBV7-9 and TRBJ1-1; D possibly corresponds to TRBD1 (5 bases). This CDR3 is 15 amino acids long. Germline V gene data show CDR1 as SEHNR and CDR2 as FQNEAQ (reference sequence). The CDR3 nucleotides are TGTTCCAGCAGCTTAGGGGAGCTGATGAACACTGAAGCTTTCTTT. Translated, it gives CSSSLGELMNTEAFF.

This chain connects TRBV5-1 to TRBJ2-3; no firm D call. The V gene lost 6 bases and the J gene lost 2 bases, with 13 bases spanning the gap. Germline-derived CDR1 and CDR2 are SGHRS and YFSETQ. CDR3 length: 14 amino acids. The CDR3, as DNA: TGCGCCAGCACAGGCTACCGATACACAGATACGCAGTATTTT. Amino acids: CASTGYRYTDTQYF.

The rearrangement uses TRBV4-3 and TRBJ1-2, with TRBD1 as a possible D gene (5 bases). Germline values: CDR1 LGHNA, CDR2 YSLEER. The CDR3 runs 16 residues. V lost 0 bases and J 0 bases, leaving 11 bases between the germline ends. The CDR3 is CASSQERGFTNYGYTF. The CDR3 coding sequence is TGCGCCAGCAGCCAAGAAAGGGGATTTACTAACTATGGCTACACCTTC.

The chain combines TRBV5-1 with TRBJ2-1; 12 bases match TRBD1. CDR3 size: 19 residues. V was clipped by 4 bases and J by 3 bases; unmatched bases: 14. Germline V lookup: CDR1 SGHRS, CDR2 YFSETQ. The CDR3 protein is CASSGGQGAGVRVYNEQFF. As DNA, the CDR3 is TGCGCCAGCAGCGGGGGACAGGGGGCTGGTGTGAGGGTCTACAATGAGCAGTTCTTC. The variable domain in full, completed from reference TRBV5-1 and TRBJ2-1, reads KAGVTQTPRYLIKTRGQQVTLSCSPISGHRSVSWYQQTPGQGLQFLFEYFSETQRNKGNFPGRFSGRQFSNSRSEMNVSTLELGDSALYLCASSGGQGAGVRVYNEQFFGPGTRLTVL.